Listed below are T cell receptor beta chains from one sample, sequenced in a study of persistence of HIV-infected CD4 T cells. Their cognate antigens are unknown. This table comes from immunoSEQ multiplex PCR, and its TCRdb copy is limited to in-frame clones, with some not included. The repertoire holds about 40,000 clones, with approximately 80% as singletons. This material consisted of CD4+ T cells sorted from PBMCs after approximately 18-hour stimulation, taken from a patient who received antiretroviral therapy. These receptors were obtained from an adult man with HIV who was CMV-seropositive. Each CDR3 is given with its conserved first and last residue. The D gene is left open where the match is weak. A row's size may be missing; if present it is once, few, many or a size class.

cdr3_aa cdr3_nt clone_size d_call j_call v_call
CASSQDRGAGGELFF TGCGCCAGCAGCCAAGATCGGGGGGCCGGCGGGGAGCTGTTTTTT NA NA TRBJ2-2 TRBV4-1
CASSISGRRVSEAFF TGTGCCAGTAGTATATCGGGACGAAGGGTCTCTGAAGCTTTCTTT medium-sized NA TRBJ1-1 TRBV19
CASSPRETPGYNEQFF TGTGCCAGCAGCCCCCGGGAGACTCCGGGCTACAATGAGCAGTTCTTC few NA TRBJ2-1 TRBV4-2
CASTLRGRDMYNEQFF TGTGCCAGTACTCTAAGGGGGAGGGATATGTACAATGAGCAGTTCTTC NA NA TRBJ2-1 TRBV19
CASSPGTGSYEQYF TGTGCCAGCAGTCCCGGGACAGGGTCGTACGAGCAGTACTTC medium-sized TRBD1 TRBJ2-7 TRBV6-6
CAWSVGGLEQYF TGTGCCTGGAGTGTAGGAGGGCTCGAGCAGTACTTC NA NA TRBJ2-7 TRBV30
CASSLPDWGSPLHF TGTGCCAGCAGCTTACCCGATTGGGGGTCACCCCTCCACTTT NA NA TRBJ1-6 TRBV11-2
CASSRTGSDQPQHF TGTGCCAGCAGCCGGACAGGGAGCGATCAGCCCCAGCATTTT few TRBD1 TRBJ1-5 TRBV6-2/TRBV6-3
CASSHEGNQPQHF TGTGCCAGCAGCCACGAGGGGAATCAGCCCCAGCATTTT NA NA TRBJ1-5 TRBV7-9
CASNEGSYMNTEAFF TGTGCCAGCAACGAAGGGAGCTACATGAACACTGAAGCTTTCTTT few NA TRBJ1-1 TRBV5-8
CASSLGRQGAETQYF TGTGCCAGCAGCTTAGGTAGGCAGGGAGCAGAGACCCAGTACTTC NA NA TRBJ2-5 TRBV7-9
CAISESQSYGYTF TGTGCCATCAGTGAGTCCCAGTCCTATGGCTACACCTTC few NA TRBJ1-2 TRBV10-3
CASSEASGRGYEQYF TGTGCCAGCAGTGAAGCGAGCGGGAGAGGATACGAGCAGTACTTC NA TRBD2 TRBJ2-7 TRBV2
CASSRSRTIDNSPLHF TGTGCCAGCAGCCGCTCTAGAACCATTGATAATTCACCCCTCCACTTT NA NA TRBJ1-6 TRBV7-9
CASSLQQGMSNQPQHF TGTGCCAGCAGTTTGCAACAGGGGATGAGCAATCAGCCCCAGCATTTT NA TRBD1 TRBJ1-5 TRBV27
CASSSPGGRLSNQPQHF TGTGCCAGCAGCTCCCCGGGGGGACGGCTTAGCAATCAGCCCCAGCATTTT NA NA TRBJ1-5 TRBV7-2
CASSQTRGYGYTF TGTGCCAGCAGCCAAACTAGGGGATATGGCTACACCTTC NA NA TRBJ1-2 TRBV14
CASSFGGTEQYF TGTGCCAGCAGTTTTGGGGGGACCGAGCAGTACTTC NA NA TRBJ2-7 TRBV12-3/TRBV12-4
CAISGTGAYEQYF TGTGCCATCAGTGGGACAGGGGCCTACGAGCAGTACTTC NA TRBD1 TRBJ2-7 TRBV10-3
CASSFDRGYTEAFF TGTGCCAGCAGCTTTGACAGGGGGTACACTGAAGCTTTCTTT NA TRBD1 TRBJ1-1 TRBV13
CATSRVNTEAFF TGTGCCACCTCCCGGGTGAACACTGAAGCTTTCTTT NA NA TRBJ1-1 TRBV10-3
CASSLDFRGANYGYTF TGTGCCAGCAGCCTGGACTTCAGGGGAGCTAACTATGGCTACACCTTC few NA TRBJ1-2 TRBV5-6
CASSDTSIQTQYF TGTGCCAGTAGTGACACCTCCATACAGACCCAGTACTTC NA NA TRBJ2-5 TRBV19
CASSLDRLNYGYTF TGTGCCAGCAGCTTGGACAGACTTAACTATGGCTACACCTTC NA NA TRBJ1-2 TRBV5-4
CASSPILAGVDETQYF TGTGCCAGCAGCCCGATTCTAGCGGGAGTTGACGAGACCCAGTACTTC NA TRBD2 TRBJ2-5 TRBV5-6
CASSYSQGTGYGYTF TGTGCCAGCAGTTACTCGCAGGGAACGGGCTATGGCTACACCTTC NA NA TRBJ1-2 TRBV6-5
CASSPQGYYGYTF TGTGCCAGCAGTCCCCAGGGCTACTATGGCTACACCTTC few NA TRBJ1-2 TRBV12-3/TRBV12-4
CSASGLAGTDTQYF TGCAGTGCTAGTGGCCTAGCCGGGACAGATACGCAGTATTTT NA NA TRBJ2-3 TRBV20-1
CASTPGHTESGELFF TGTGCCAGCACCCCGGGCCATACAGAATCCGGGGAGCTGTTTTTT once NA TRBJ2-2 TRBV3-1/TRBV3-2
CASSLRQANYEQYF TGCGCCAGCAGCCTCCGACAGGCAAACTACGAGCAGTACTTC NA NA TRBJ2-7 TRBV5-1
CAWSYLVRNEQFF TGTGCCTGGAGTTACCTAGTAAGGAATGAGCAGTTCTTC NA NA TRBJ2-1 TRBV30
CASSLEGRGGYTF TGTGCCAGCAGCTTAGAAGGCAGGGGCGGCTACACCTTC NA NA TRBJ1-2 TRBV7-9
CASSLFGDIGELFF TGTGCCAGCAGCCTCTTTGGAGACATCGGGGAGCTGTTTTTT NA NA TRBJ2-2 TRBV11-3
CASRYTAGAVGGYTF TGTGCCAGCAGGTACACGGCGGGGGCAGTAGGTGGCTACACCTTC NA NA TRBJ1-2 TRBV6-5
CASAPLTGGEQYF TGCGCCAGCGCACCCTTAACAGGGGGCGAGCAGTACTTC NA TRBD1 TRBJ2-7 TRBV5-1
CASSLPGGSGNTIYF TGTGCCAGCAGCTTACCAGGGGGTTCTGGAAACACCATATATTTT few TRBD1 TRBJ1-3 TRBV7-6
CAISLAGNLETQYF TGTGCCATCAGCCTAGCGGGGAACCTAGAGACCCAGTACTTC NA TRBD2 TRBJ2-5 TRBV10-3
CASSSGQTLGGELFF TGTGCCAGCAGCTCGGGACAGACTTTGGGCGGGGAGCTGTTTTTT few TRBD1 TRBJ2-2 TRBV5-4
CSVESGGLGYTF TGCAGCGTTGAGTCGGGGGGGCTTGGCTACACCTTC NA NA TRBJ1-2 TRBV29-1
CASSLGLNTEAFF TGTGCCAGCAGCCTGGGATTGAACACTGAAGCTTTCTTT NA NA TRBJ1-1 TRBV3-1/TRBV3-2
CASSLEFLLSGNTIYF TGCGCCAGCAGCTTGGAGTTCCTCCTCTCTGGAAACACCATATATTTT few NA TRBJ1-3 TRBV5-1
CASSLATEPGEKLFF TGTGCCAGCAGCTTAGCGACAGAGCCCGGGGAAAAACTGTTTTTT NA NA TRBJ1-4 TRBV7-8